This TCR beta chain was recovered during a study of shared T cell receptors in the human thymus. Trimming at V came to 4 bases and at J to 4 bases, leaving 11 bases not matched to a gene. The CDR3 consists of 16 residues. CDR1 and CDR2 (germline): MNHEY, SVGAGI. Generated by immunoSEQ multiplex PCR, the TCRdb table keeps only in-frame clones and is missing some. The sample contains roughly 700,000 clones, around 87% of which appear only once. These data were likewise used in another study, on human thymus T cells. That study adds: In corrective heart surgery, resections were taken, and these provided the thymus tissue. In thymic and blood repertoires alike, V and J usage looked biased. A high degree of thymic repertoire overlap among unrelated individuals was reported in related research.

The sequence was obtained from a boy under three years old with a congenital heart defect. The V gene is TRBV6-5, the J gene TRBJ2-7, with 9 bases lining up with TRBD1. Sequencing input: thymocytes. Here the CDR3 reads CASSWAPGQGSYEQYF. The CDR3, as DNA: TGTGCCAGCAGTTGGGCCCCGGGACAGGGAAGTTACGAGCAGTACTTC.